The 18 T cell receptor beta chains in this list originate from one sample, sequenced in a study of shared clonotypes between healthy human individuals. Profiling relied on immunoSEQ multiplex PCR, and the TCRdb table lists in-frame clones only, not all of them. The sample records 2 million to 2.5 million clones, around 93% being singletons. Sequenced material: naive CD4+ T cells from PBMCs. Subset indicated: CD45RA+ positively selected. The receptor source for this set is a man aged 18 to 30 in good health. Some clones in this sample may be carry-over from other donors' samples.

V gene TRBV6-6 combines with J gene TRBJ2-7; D gene unclear. The CDR3 contains 14 residues. The V end lost 3 bases, the J end lost 0 bases, and 9 bases lay between the germline ends. The germline CDR1 and CDR2 sequences are MNHNY and SVGAGI (reference sequence). The CDR3 coding sequence is TGTGCCAGCAGTTATTCGGAGATCTCCTACGAGCAGTACTTC. This translates into CASSYSEISYEQYF.

The J gene is TRBJ1-5, the V gene TRBV2; D gene ambiguous. The CDR3 is 12 amino acids. The V end was cut by 2 bases, the J end by 14 bases, with 13 bases between. Germline V CDR1 and CDR2: SNHLY, FYNNEI. The CDR3 nucleotides read TGTGCCAGCAGTGAATCGGGCCGACCCGAGCATTTT. This sequence encodes CASSESGRPEHF.

The rearrangement uses TRBV19 and TRBJ1-5; D remains unclear. CDR1 is LNHDA and CDR2 is SQIVND in the germline V gene (reference sequence). V lost 10 bases and J lost 1, with 11 bases in between. The CDR3 length is 13 residues. The CDR3 sequence: CATGIRSNQPQHF. In DNA, the CDR3 is TGTGCCACCGGAATCCGGAGCAATCAGCCCCAGCATTTT.

The chain is built from TRBV7-3 and TRBJ2-5; a possible D gene is TRBD2 (6 bases). Germline V gene sequence: CDR1 SGHTA, CDR2 FQGTGA. V was shortened by 6 bases and J by 5 bases, with 19 bases between the two germline ends. This CDR3 region has 15 residues. CDR3: CASSLGRRGLETQYF. The DNA of the CDR3 is TGTGCCAGCAGTCTGGGAAGGCGGGGCCTGGAGACCCAGTACTTC.

The chain recombines TRBV2 with TRBJ1-1, with a weak D call TRBD1 (6 bases). This CDR3 region has 13 residues. The germline V and J ends were trimmed by 4 bases and 3 bases, with 9 bases remaining between them. CDR1 is SNHLY and CDR2 is FYNNEI in the germline V gene. The CDR3 DNA follows: TGTGCCAGCAGTGGGCAGGGGCACACTGAAGCTTTCTTT. Protein: CASSGQGHTEAFF.

A remark on this clone: Other DNA sequences from this sample encode an identical CDR3 as well. The gene calls are TRBV9 and TRBJ2-3; D not resolved. The CDR3 is 13 amino acids. V was shortened by 2 bases and J by 1 base, with 5 bases between the two germline ends. Germline CDR1 is SGDLS and CDR2 is YYNGEE. The CDR3 DNA follows: TGTGCCAGCAGCGTTGGTGGCACAGATACGCAGTATTTT. It specifies CASSVGGTDTQYF.

The rearrangement joins TRBV28 to TRBJ1-2; 8 bases are a match to TRBD1. Looked up from germline, CDR1 is MDHEN and CDR2 is SYDVKM. The CDR3 length is 14 residues. The junction had 10 bases not matched to a gene; V was cut back by 5 bases and J by 8 bases. CDR3 DNA sequence: TGTGCCAGCAGTACAGGGGGAGACTGGCGGGGCTACACCTTC. Its protein product is CASSTGGDWRGYTF.

CDR3 in DNA: TGCAGCGTTGAACTGGGCGGGGAAGAGACCCAGTACTTC. Translating it yields CSVELGGEETQYF. V gene TRBV29-1 combines with J gene TRBJ2-5; TRBD2 is a possible D gene (6 bases). Germline loops: CDR1 SQVTM, CDR2 ANQGSEA. The CDR3 totals 13 residues. The V end was cut by 2 bases, the J end by 3 bases, with 10 bases between.

The J gene is TRBJ1-6, the V gene TRBV11-2; unclear D gene. The CDR3 spans 17 residues. V lost 4 bases and J 4 bases, leaving 17 bases between the germline ends. The germline CDR1 and CDR2 sequences are SGHAT and FQNNGV. The DNA for the CDR3 is TGTGCCAGCAGCTCCGACTCGAATCCCCCTTATAATTCACCCCTCCACTTT. It is translated as CASSSDSNPPYNSPLHF. The full variable domain, completed using reference TRBV11-2 and TRBJ1-6, is EAGVAQSPRYKIIEKRQSVAFWCNPISGHATLYWYQQILGQGPKLLIQFQNNGVVDDSQLPKDRFSAERLKGVDSTLKIQPAKLEDSAVYLCASSSDSNPPYNSPLHFGNGTRLTVT.

This sequence joins TRBV7-9 and TRBJ2-3; D is ambiguous. With 11 bases removed from V and 3 bases from J, the gap between germline ends came to 12 bases. Germline V CDR1 and CDR2: SEHNR, FQNEAQ (reference sequence). The CDR3 sequence is 12 residues long. The CDR3 bases are TGTGCCGGTGGGTACCGGACAGATACGCAGTATTTT. Its translation is CAGGYRTDTQYF.

The sample holds one count of this clone. The chain links TRBV19 to TRBJ1-4; TRBD1 agrees at 10 bases. Germline assignment: CDR1 LNHDA and CDR2 SQIVND (reference sequence). V shed 6 bases, J shed 6 bases, and the junction held 7 bases outside the gene matches. The CDR3 spans 15 residues. CDR3 residues: CASSPRDRGYEKLFF. The CDR3 nucleotides read TGTGCCAGTAGCCCCAGGGACAGGGGCTATGAAAAACTGTTTTTT.

V usage is TRBV5-1 and J usage is TRBJ2-1; 10 nucleotides agree with TRBD2. V was pared by 5 bases and J by 3 bases, with 5 bases of the junction left unmatched. The CDR3 spans 15 residues. Germline values: CDR1 SGHRS, CDR2 YFSETQ. CDR3 in amino acids: CASRRAGGGYNEQFF. The CDR3 coding sequence is TGCGCCAGCAGACGAGCGGGAGGGGGCTACAATGAGCAGTTCTTC. Full variable domain (missing parts from reference TRBV5-1 and TRBJ2-1): KAGVTQTPRYLIKTRGQQVTLSCSPISGHRSVSWYQQTPGQGLQFLFEYFSETQRNKGNFPGRFSGRQFSNSRSEMNVSTLELGDSALYLCASRRAGGGYNEQFFGPGTRLTVL.

The chain recombines TRBV5-1 with TRBJ2-1, with 12 bases fitting TRBD2. Looked up from germline, CDR1 is SGHRS and CDR2 is YFSETQ. The trim removed 3 bases at V and 9 bases at J, leaving 7 bases unmatched. There are 15 residues in the CDR3. CDR3: CASSSILAGGSEQFF. CDR3 nucleotides: TGCGCCAGCAGCTCCATACTAGCGGGAGGCAGTGAGCAGTTCTTC.

This chain connects TRBV30 to TRBJ1-4; the D gene is possibly TRBD1 (5 bases). The CDR3 extends over 13 amino acids. Germline V gives CDR1 GTSNPN, CDR2 SVGIG (reference sequence). Trimming cost V 4 bases and J 8 bases, with 14 bases left between them. The CDR3 nucleotides are TGTGCCTGGATTGGGGGGGGAGAGGAAAAACTGTTTTTT. This sequence encodes CAWIGGGEEKLFF.

The V gene is TRBV6-5, the J gene TRBJ2-1; no definite D call. The germline V gene has CDR1 MNHEY and CDR2 SVGAGI. CDR3 size: 12 residues. The V end lost 2 bases, the J end lost 7 bases, and 6 bases lay between the germline ends. The CDR3 DNA reads as TGTGCCAGCAGTTACCGCCCGAATGAGCAGTTCTTC. Residues: CASSYRPNEQFF.

V gene TRBV30 combines with J gene TRBJ2-7; maybe TRBD2 (5 bases). Germline loops: CDR1 GTSNPN, CDR2 SVGIG (reference sequence). Trimming removed 0 bases at V and 3 bases at J, with 12 bases between. This CDR3 is 14 amino acids long. The CDR3 DNA reads as TGTGCCTGGAGTGTAGGGCTAGCAGTCTACGAGCAGTACTTC. This sequence encodes CAWSVGLAVYEQYF.

This chain joins TRBV27 and TRBJ1-1; a possible D gene is TRBD1 (5 bases). The germline gives CDR1 MNHEY, CDR2 SMNVEV (reference sequence). With 5 bases removed from V and 0 bases from J, the gap between germline ends came to 13 bases. The CDR3 is made up of 15 amino acids. The CDR3 loop reads CASSLTAFMNTEAFF. The CDR3 nucleotides are TGTGCCAGCAGTCTGACAGCTTTCATGAACACTGAAGCTTTCTTT.

The gene calls are TRBV4-3 and TRBJ2-7; 10 bases agree with TRBD2. The CDR3 runs 14 residues. The V gene's germline CDR1 is LGHNA and CDR2 YSLEER. V shed 3 bases and J 3 bases; nucleotides not matched to a gene: 2. CDR3: CASSHTSGVYEQYF. The CDR3 nucleotides read TGCGCCAGCAGCCACACTAGCGGGGTCTACGAGCAGTACTTC.